This is a list of T cell receptor beta chains from one sample in a study of PD-1 blockade in classical Hodgkin lymphoma. Here immunoSEQ multiplex PCR was the method, and the copy in TCRdb shows in-frame clones only, minus some. The sample has about 14,000 clones; around 83% are singletons. This sample comprised peripheral blood mononuclear cells (PBMCs), obtained before the second cycle of nivolumab. Receptors originate from a human donor with classical Hodgkin lymphoma. The CDR3 runs from the conserved cysteine through the conserved F or W. Fields, in order: V gene, J gene, CDR3 protein.

>TRBV10-3|TRBJ1-1
CAITDSDTEAFF
>TRBV28|TRBJ1-5
CASSLGDRGVSPQHF
>TRBV27|TRBJ1-2
CASGTAANYGYTF
>TRBV5-1|TRBJ2-5
CASSVPGPEETQYF
>TRBV19|TRBJ2-3
CASSRLALSTDTQYF
>TRBV21-1|TRBJ1-5
CASSKAVSTGARTFYSNQPQHF
>TRBV4-1|TRBJ1-2
CASSQARAQGGYGYTF
>TRBV11-3|.
CASSLNTDEQYF
>TRBV19|TRBJ1-5
CASSYDGTFNQPQHF
>TRBV6-6|TRBJ1-1
CASTHPNGAFF
>TRBV19|TRBJ2-2
CASTWTSGGGELFF
>TRBV7-8|TRBJ2-5
CASSPVGGFGETQYF
>TRBV27|TRBJ2-2
CASSPRRRTGELFF
>TRBV12-5|TRBJ1-4
CASGFRVWPGTANEKLFF
>TRBV29-1|TRBJ2-1
CSVIRTSGREQFF
>TRBV10-3|TRBJ2-1
CATRGVSHNEQFF
>TRBV7-9|TRBJ1-1
CASSLGNRDDTEAFF
>TRBV6-1|TRBJ1-3
CASTGGNSGNTIYF
>TRBV18|TRBJ2-2
CASSADPNTGELFF
>TRBV9|TRBJ1-6
CASSVEDLNSPLHF
>TRBV5-1|TRBJ2-5
CASSPGDLKETQYF
>TRBV7-9|TRBJ2-7
CASSLLTGNYEQYF
>TRBV5-1|TRBJ1-2
CASSNTGGQGYTF
>TRBV4-1|TRBJ1-3
CASSPRVAGNTIYF
>TRBV7-7|TRBJ2-3
CASSLAHPRGDTQYF
>TRBV7-2|TRBJ2-3
CASSRELLSTDTQYF
>TRBV9|TRBJ2-2
CASSVGGGGLYTGELFF
>TRBV21-1|TRBJ1-5
CASSKVSKGGGNQPQHF
>TRBV7-9|TRBJ1-5
CASSLWGDQPQHF
>TRBV13|TRBJ1-2
CASSHGDRGYGYTF
>TRBV18|TRBJ2-1
CASSPMGQGYNEQFF
>TRBV28|TRBJ1-5
CASSFAGRGLEPQHF
>TRBV7-6|TRBJ2-7
CASSPGEGSYEQYF
>TRBV7-3|TRBJ1-6
CASSSMTGANSPLHF
>TRBV29-1|TRBJ1-6
CSVSTGENSPLHF
>TRBV5-1|TRBJ2-2
CASSLDGQYTGELFF